This T cell receptor beta chain was observed in a study of blood T cell repertoires in COVID-19. Here immunoSEQ multiplex PCR was the method, and the copy in TCRdb shows in-frame clones only, minus some. The table includes 150,000 to 200,000 clones, 75% to 85% detected once. The V end was cut by 4 bases, the J end by 1 base, with 11 bases between. The CDR3 runs to 14 residues. Germline assignment: CDR1 SGHRS and CDR2 YFSETQ. This clone was seen just once. The clonotype comes from a woman in her forties or fifties with acute COVID-19. The gene calls are TRBV5-1 and TRBJ1-1, with a tentative D call TRBD1 (6 bases). Specimen: PBMCs or T cells enriched from blood (not recorded which). The CDR3: CASSLGAKNTEAFF. In DNA form, the CDR3 reads TGCGCCAGCAGCCTGGGGGCCAAGAACACTGAAGCTTTCTTT.